The T cell receptor (beta chain) under discussion was sequenced for a study of CD8+ T cells in alopecia areata. Background on the study: Tofacitinib administration to treated patients was oral, at 5 to 10 mg twice daily. Tofacitinib treatment spanned 6 to 18 months, with 6 months off drug afterward. Whole-study findings and limits: Higher clonality and more expanded CD8+ clones appeared in lesional than normal scalp.

RNA was isolated and reverse transcribed to cDNA, the sequencing template. TCRdb's table, derived via immunoSEQ multiplex PCR, lists solely in-frame clones and lacks some. Among about 97,000 clones, less than 50% were seen once, and the ten largest hold about 1.5%. This clone turned up a few times. What it binds is unknown. In alopecia areata patients, both lesional scalp punch biopsies and peripheral blood were collected. CDR3 size: 15 residues. V lost 6 bases, J lost 8 bases, and 11 bases stayed unmatched. The sequence derives from a human donor with alopecia areata. Sequences were obtained from CD4+ T cells sorted from blood. The rearrangement uses TRBV23-1 and TRBJ2-1, with 9 nucleotides matching TRBD1. TRBV23-1 is annotated as an ORF whose role is uncertain. CDR3 bases: TGCGCCAGCAGACCCGGGACAGGGTTTTTCGATGAGCAGTTCTTC. Protein product: CASRPGTGFFDEQFF.